This T cell receptor (beta chain) stems from a study of beta chain features in type 1 diabetes. The germline gives CDR1 SQVTM, CDR2 ANQGSEA. The CDR3 runs to 13 residues. Trimming removed 6 bases from V and 1 base from J; junction bases left unmatched: 5. As regards this clone: Antigen specificity is unknown.

Reverse transcription of all isolated RNA meant that expressed TCRB transcripts were sequenced. Only in-frame clones appear in the TCRdb table, and some are missing; sequencing was by immunoSEQ multiplex PCR. Of around 140,000 clones in the sample, about 12% were seen once. Study-wide results and limits: The study found moderately but significantly shorter TCRB CDR3s in all four CD4+ subsets of Type 1 diabetes patients. Insertions at VDJ junctions were less frequent in type 1 diabetes patients. These patients also deleted more nucleotides at the same junctions. Using cDNA template may skew counts toward highly expressing activated cells.

Input material: central memory CD4+ T cells from blood. The chain couples TRBV29-1 to TRBJ1-1; 7 nucleotides line up with TRBD1. The receptor comes from a man aged 18 to 35 with type 1 diabetes. This chain's CDR3 is CSVAGQQNTEAFF. Written as DNA, the CDR3 is TGCAGCGTGGCGGGACAGCAGAACACTGAAGCTTTCTTT. The entire variable domain, with the rest obtained from reference TRBV29-1 and TRBJ1-1, is as follows: SAVISQKPSRDICQRGTSLTIQCQVDSQVTMMFWYRQQPGQSLTLIATANQGSEATYESGFVIDKFPISRPNLTFSTLTVSNMSPEDSSIYLCSVAGQQNTEAFFGQGTRLTVV.